One sample yielded the 23 T cell receptor beta chains listed below, sequenced in a study of T cells in Graves' hyperthyroidism and ophthalmopathy. Amplification yielded TCR beta CDR3 regions, with RNA transcripts as the source. The HTBI primer set served for first-round RT-PCR of the TCR CDR3. TCRdb independently ran MiXCR on the multiplex PCR reads; one entry per CDR3 protein. The sample lists hundreds of thousands of distinct CDR3 sequences, under 20% occurring once. Sequenced material: blood. These TCRs come from a woman aged 18-29 years with Graves' ophthalmopathy.

This clonotype was counted ten times or more. The chain employs TRBV20-1 and TRBJ1-5; D call uncertain. Germline V gives CDR1 DFQATT, CDR2 SNEGSKA (reference sequence). V was cut by 0 bases and J by 1 base, with 7 bases left in between. The CDR3 runs 14 residues. CDR3 bases: TGCAGTGCTAGAGATAGTACGAGCAATCAGCCCCAGCATTTT. It specifies CSARDSTSNQPQHF.

This clonotype was counted at least ten times. The chain links TRBV7-2 to TRBJ2-1, with TRBD2 matching 12 bases. V was clipped by 3 bases and J by 7 bases; unmatched bases: 4. The CDR3 has 15 residues. Germline V gene sequence: CDR1 SGHTA, CDR2 FQGNSA. CDR3 sequence reads: CASSFSSGGGNEQFF. The CDR3 DNA sequence: TGTGCCAGCAGCTTCTCTAGCGGGGGGGGGAATGAGCAGTTCTTC. Complete variable domain (other parts from reference TRBV7-2 and TRBJ2-1): GAGVSQSPSNKVTEKGKDVELRCDPISGHTALYWYRQSLGQGLEFLIYFQGNSAPDKSGLPSDRFSAERTGGSVSTLTIQRTQQEDSAVYLCASSFSSGGGNEQFFGPGTRLTVL.

This clonotype was picked up a small number of times. This chain joins TRBV7-9 and TRBJ1-2; D is possibly TRBD1 (5 bases). V was clipped by 1 base and J by 6 bases, with 15 bases between them. The CDR3 has 15 amino acids. The germline gives CDR1 SEHNR, CDR2 FQNEAQ (reference sequence). The CDR3 coding sequence is TGTGCCAGCAGCTTAGTGGGACTCACTTTAGATGGCTACACCTTC. Translating gives CASSLVGLTLDGYTF.

This clonotype was found many times. The chain uses TRBV12-3 or TRBV12-4 and TRBJ2-1; 11 bases line up with TRBD2. The CDR3 is made up of 17 amino acids. Germline trimming cut 5 bases from V and 4 bases from J; bases unmatched to any gene: 10. This CDR3 reads CASSERLAGPPYNEQFF. The CDR3 nucleotides are TGTGCCAGCAGTGAACGACTAGCGGGACCACCGTACAATGAGCAGTTCTTC.

This clonotype was seen repeatedly, ten times or more. This rearrangement joins TRBV6-2 or TRBV6-3 to TRBJ1-1; D call uncertain. Trimming took off 2 bases at V and 7 bases at J, with 5 bases between the two ends. The CDR3 is 11 amino acids. Per the germline V gene, CDR1 is MNHEY and CDR2 is SVGEGT. In nucleotides, the CDR3 is TGTGCCAGCAGTTACGGAGTTGAAGCTTTCTTT. Its translation: CASSYGVEAFF.

This clonotype occurred a few times. This chain links TRBV4-1 with TRBJ1-4; D is perhaps TRBD1 (5 bases). Germline CDR1 reads MGHRA; CDR2 reads YSYEKL. Trimming took off 0 bases at V and 8 bases at J, with 16 bases between the two ends. The CDR3 runs 16 residues. The CDR3 bases are TGCGCCAGCAGCCAAGATTGGGGGGGACCATACGAAAAACTGTTTTTT. This gives the protein CASSQDWGGPYEKLFF.

This clonotype has a count of ten or more. V gene TRBV7-8 combines with J gene TRBJ2-7; D may be TRBD1 (5 bases). CDR3 length: 12 residues. Germline CDR1 and CDR2: SGHVS and FQNEAQ. Trimming cost V 5 bases and J 4 bases, with 9 bases left between them. The CDR3: CASSPGNYEQYF. The CDR3 bases are TGTGCCAGCAGCCCAGGGAATTACGAGCAGTACTTC.

The chain combines TRBV5-1 with TRBJ2-2, with 11 bases lining up with TRBD2. Germline values: CDR1 SGHRS, CDR2 YFSETQ. The CDR3 totals 16 residues. Losses at the gene ends were 4 bases for V and 6 bases for J; bases not matched to a gene: 8. CDR3 region: CASSVSGRALPGELFF. The CDR3 nucleotides read TGCGCCAGCAGCGTTAGCGGGAGGGCCCTCCCCGGGGAGCTGTTTTTT.

Comment on this clonotype: With a much larger clone just one base away, this may be a read error. The chain links TRBV6-2 or TRBV6-3 to TRBJ1-1; D is undetermined. The CDR3 is 14 residues long. Germline CDR1 MNHEY, CDR2 SVGEGT. The CDR3 here is CASSHSPGGTEAFF. Written as DNA, the CDR3 is TGTGCCAGCAGTCACTCACCCGGAGGTACTGAAGCTTTCTTT.

Ten or more counts support this clonotype. The rearrangement links TRBV28 to TRBJ1-2; a possible D gene is TRBD1 (5 bases). V was cut by 5 bases and J by 4 bases, with 11 bases left in between. Germline V CDR1 and CDR2: MDHEN, SYDVKM. This CDR3 comprises 13 residues. The CDR3 loop is CASSGGGVYGYTF. CDR3 DNA: TGTGCCAGCAGTGGGGGTGGCGTCTATGGCTACACCTTC.

The chain joins TRBV12-3 or TRBV12-4 to TRBJ2-2; 7 nucleotides agree with TRBD2. The CDR3 covers 16 residues. J gave up 5 bases and V 5 bases, and 11 bases lay outside the gene matches. DNA of the CDR3: TGTGCCAGCAGTCCGGTGAGGGAGGGCCGGACCGGGGAGCTGTTTTTT. Translated: CASSPVREGRTGELFF.

This chain connects TRBV27 to TRBJ1-4; 9 nucleotides align to TRBD1. V was pared by 5 bases and J by 9 bases, with 19 bases of the junction left unmatched. Per germline, CDR1 MNHEY and CDR2 SMNVEV (reference sequence). There are 18 residues in the CDR3. CDR3 coding DNA: TGTGCCAGCAGTCCCCCGGACAGGGGCGACACGTCAGTTAAAAAACTGTTTTTT. Protein product: CASSPPDRGDTSVKKLFF. The entire variable domain, with the rest obtained from reference TRBV27 and TRBJ1-4, is as follows: EAQVTQNPRYLITVTGKKLTVTCSQNMNHEYMSWYRQDPGLGLRQIYYSMNVEVTDKGDVPEGYKVSRKEKRNFPLILESPSPNQTSLYFCASSPPDRGDTSVKKLFFGSGTQLSVL.

The chain uses TRBV20-1 and TRBJ1-1; 8 bases agree with TRBD1. The CDR3 is 14 residues long. Germline assignment: CDR1 DFQATT and CDR2 SNEGSKA (reference sequence). Trimming took 2 bases from V and 4 from J; bases not matched to a gene: 6. As DNA, the CDR3 is TGCAGTGCTAGAAGTGAGGACAGGGTCACTGAAGCTTTCTTT. Translating it yields CSARSEDRVTEAFF.

This clonotype was found a few times. The chain uses TRBV29-1 and TRBJ2-7, with a tentative D call TRBD2 (5 bases). CDR3 size: 13 residues. The V end was cut by 4 bases, the J end by 2 bases, with 12 bases between. Germline CDR1 and CDR2: SQVTM and ANQGSEA. The CDR3 DNA follows: TGCAGCGTTGCCGGGGTGGGTGCCTACGAGCAGTACTTC. The encoded protein is CSVAGVGAYEQYF.

CDR3 sequence: CASTRQADYGYTF. CDR3 bases: TGTGCCAGCACTAGACAGGCGGACTATGGCTACACCTTC. The chain links TRBV19 to TRBJ1-2; tentatively, D is TRBD1 (6 bases). Per germline, CDR1 LNHDA and CDR2 SQIVND (reference sequence). Trimming took 9 bases from V and 3 from J, leaving 14 bases between them. This CDR3 region has 13 residues.

The chain carries TRBV6-1 and TRBJ1-5; D is uncertain. The V end was cut by 3 bases, the J end by 0 bases, with 12 bases between. This CDR3 region has 16 residues. Germline-derived CDR1 and CDR2 are MNHNS and SASEGT. This chain's CDR3 is CASSDTLRDSNQPQHF. In DNA form, the CDR3 reads TGTGCCAGCAGTGATACCCTCAGAGATAGCAATCAGCCCCAGCATTTT.

The chain couples TRBV6-2 or TRBV6-3 to TRBJ2-2; 10 bases are a match to TRBD1. Germline V gene lookup returns CDR1 MNHEY and CDR2 SVGEGT. This CDR3 has 18 amino acids. V lost 4 bases and J lost 5; bases outside the gene matches: 13. The CDR3 loop reads CASSSTLGQGIFTGELFF. DNA of the CDR3: TGTGCCAGCAGTTCCACCTTGGGACAGGGGATTTTTACCGGGGAGCTGTTTTTT.

In its sample, this clonotype was seen many times. The rearrangement joins TRBV6-2 or TRBV6-3 to TRBJ1-1; D is uncertain. Germline V gene data show CDR1 as MNHEY and CDR2 as SVGEGT. This CDR3 has 14 residues. Trimming left V 2 bases short and J 2 bases short, with 9 bases between. CDR3 region: CASSYGEANTEAFF. The CDR3 region has the DNA TGTGCCAGCAGTTACGGAGAAGCCAACACTGAAGCTTTCTTT.

The CDR3 nucleotides read TGCAGCGTAGTCGGGACAGGGGTCCACGAGCAGTACTTC. Translation: CSVVGTGVHEQYF. V and J are TRBV29-1 and TRBJ2-7, with 10 bases matching TRBD1. CDR1 and CDR2 from the germline V gene are SQVTM and ANQGSEA. The length of the CDR3 is 13 residues. V lost 6 bases and J lost 5; bases outside the gene matches: 7.

In its sample, this clonotype was seen many times. The chain combines TRBV28 with TRBJ1-1; D is undetermined. The germline V gene has CDR1 MDHEN and CDR2 SYDVKM. This CDR3 comprises 15 residues. The V gene lost 3 bases and the J gene lost 8 bases, with 19 bases spanning the gap. In DNA form, the CDR3 reads TGTGCCAGCAGTTTCCCGTCTAGTGGGGAATGGGAAGCTTTCTTT. Residues: CASSFPSSGEWEAFF.

This clonotype has a count of ten or more. This sequence joins TRBV10-3 and TRBJ1-2; D possibly corresponds to TRBD1 (6 bases). This CDR3 has 14 amino acids. Looked up from germline, CDR1 is ENHRY and CDR2 is SYGVKD. The V end was cut by 2 bases, the J end by 2 bases, with 9 bases between. In DNA, the CDR3 is TGTGCCATCAGTGAGCAAGGACAGAACTATGGCTACACCTTC. This sequence encodes CAISEQGQNYGYTF.

The rearrangement links TRBV14 to TRBJ1-6; D uncertain. The CDR3 sequence is 14 residues long. Trimming removed 1 base from V and 7 bases from J, with 8 bases in between. Germline CDR1 is SGHDN and CDR2 is FVKESK. DNA of the CDR3: TGTGCCAGCAGCCAAGTCGGCGGGAATTCACCCCTCCACTTT. It specifies CASSQVGGNSPLHF.

This clonotype was counted at least ten times. The genes are TRBV11-2 and TRBJ2-1; D may be TRBD1 or TRBD2 (7 bases each). The CDR3 consists of 16 residues. V lost 1 base to trimming and J lost 1 base, with 11 bases between them. CDR1 is SGHAT and CDR2 is FQNNGV in the germline V gene. DNA of the CDR3: TGTGCCAGCAGCTTAGTCAGGGGGGGTTCCTACAATGAGCAGTTCTTC. The encoded protein is CASSLVRGGSYNEQFF.